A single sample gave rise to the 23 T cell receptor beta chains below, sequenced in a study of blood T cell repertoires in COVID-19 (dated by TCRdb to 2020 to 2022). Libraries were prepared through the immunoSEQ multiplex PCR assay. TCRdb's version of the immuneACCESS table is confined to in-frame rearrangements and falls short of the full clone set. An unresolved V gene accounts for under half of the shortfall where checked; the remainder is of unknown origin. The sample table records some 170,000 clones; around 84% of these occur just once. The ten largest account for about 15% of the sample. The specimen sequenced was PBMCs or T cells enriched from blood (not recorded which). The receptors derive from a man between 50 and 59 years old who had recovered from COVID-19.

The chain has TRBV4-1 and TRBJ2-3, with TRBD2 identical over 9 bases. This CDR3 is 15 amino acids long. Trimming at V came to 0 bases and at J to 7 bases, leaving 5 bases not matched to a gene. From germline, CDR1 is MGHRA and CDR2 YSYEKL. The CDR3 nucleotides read TGCGCCAGCAGCCAAGAATGGCTAGCGGGGAATACGCAGTATTTT. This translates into CASSQEWLAGNTQYF.

The chain's CDR3 is CASSTNRGDYGYTF. CDR3 sequence (DNA): TGCGCCAGCAGCACTAACAGGGGGGACTATGGCTACACCTTC. This rearrangement joins TRBV4-1 to TRBJ1-2, with 8 bases identical to TRBD1. CDR1 MGHRA and CDR2 YSYEKL come from the germline V gene. CDR3 length: 14 amino acids. The V and J ends lost 5 bases and 3 bases, in that order; junction bases with no gene match: 5.

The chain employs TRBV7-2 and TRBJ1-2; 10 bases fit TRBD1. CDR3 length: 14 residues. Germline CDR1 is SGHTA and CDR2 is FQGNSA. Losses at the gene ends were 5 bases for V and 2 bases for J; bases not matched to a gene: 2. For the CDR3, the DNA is TGTGCCAGCAGCCTGACAGGGGGCAACTATGGCTACACCTTC. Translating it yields CASSLTGGNYGYTF.

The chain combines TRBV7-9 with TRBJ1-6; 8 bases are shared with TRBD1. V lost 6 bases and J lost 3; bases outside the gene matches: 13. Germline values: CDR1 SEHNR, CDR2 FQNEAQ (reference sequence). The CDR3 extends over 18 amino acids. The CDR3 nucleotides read TGTGCCAGCAGGCTCACTCCGGGACAGGAGATCTATAATTCACCCCTCCACTTT. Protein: CASRLTPGQEIYNSPLHF.

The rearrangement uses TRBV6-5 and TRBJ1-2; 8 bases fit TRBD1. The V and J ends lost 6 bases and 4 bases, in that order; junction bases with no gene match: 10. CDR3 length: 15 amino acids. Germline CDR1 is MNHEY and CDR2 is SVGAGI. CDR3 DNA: TGTGCCAGCAGCTACAATCCCGGGACAGGCTATGGCTACACCTTC. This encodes CASSYNPGTGYGYTF.

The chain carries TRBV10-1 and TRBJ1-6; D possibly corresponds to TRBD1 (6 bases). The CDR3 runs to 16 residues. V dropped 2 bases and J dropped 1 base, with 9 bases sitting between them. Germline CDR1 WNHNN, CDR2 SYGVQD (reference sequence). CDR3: CASSETGRSYNSPLHF. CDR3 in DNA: TGCGCCAGCAGTGAGACAGGGCGGTCCTATAATTCACCCCTCCACTTT.

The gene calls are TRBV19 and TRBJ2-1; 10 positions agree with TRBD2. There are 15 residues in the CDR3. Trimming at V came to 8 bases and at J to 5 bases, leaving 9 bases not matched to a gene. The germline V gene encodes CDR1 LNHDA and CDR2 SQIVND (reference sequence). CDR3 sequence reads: CASRKILAGDNEQFF. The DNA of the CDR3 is TGTGCCAGTCGCAAAATTCTAGCGGGGGACAATGAGCAGTTCTTC.

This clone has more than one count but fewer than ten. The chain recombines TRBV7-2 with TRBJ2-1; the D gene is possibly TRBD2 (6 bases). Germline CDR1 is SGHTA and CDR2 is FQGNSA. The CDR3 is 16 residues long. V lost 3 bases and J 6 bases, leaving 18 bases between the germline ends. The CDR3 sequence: CASSFTGTLRGNEQFF. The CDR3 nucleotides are TGTGCCAGCAGCTTTACCGGGACTCTAAGAGGCAATGAGCAGTTCTTC. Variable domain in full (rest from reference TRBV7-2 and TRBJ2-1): GAGVSQSPSNKVTEKGKDVELRCDPISGHTALYWYRQSLGQGLEFLIYFQGNSAPDKSGLPSDRFSAERTGGSVSTLTIQRTQQEDSAVYLCASSFTGTLRGNEQFFGPGTRLTVL.

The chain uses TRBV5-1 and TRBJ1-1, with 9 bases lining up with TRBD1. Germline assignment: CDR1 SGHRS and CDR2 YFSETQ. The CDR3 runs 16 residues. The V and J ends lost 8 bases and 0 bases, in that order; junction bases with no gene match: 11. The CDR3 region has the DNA TGCGCCAGTCACCGGGACAGGGTCAACTTGAACACTGAAGCTTTCTTT. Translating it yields CASHRDRVNLNTEAFF.

The CDR3 is CASTLQRLGRAGANVLTF. CDR3 bases: TGTGCCAGCACTCTCCAGAGACTGGGTCGGGCTGGGGCCAACGTCCTGACTTTC. V gene TRBV2 combines with J gene TRBJ2-6, with no clear D. Germline V lookup: CDR1 SNHLY, CDR2 FYNNEI. The CDR3 loop spans 18 amino acids. Deletions cut 7 bases from V and 2 bases from J, with 21 bases between.

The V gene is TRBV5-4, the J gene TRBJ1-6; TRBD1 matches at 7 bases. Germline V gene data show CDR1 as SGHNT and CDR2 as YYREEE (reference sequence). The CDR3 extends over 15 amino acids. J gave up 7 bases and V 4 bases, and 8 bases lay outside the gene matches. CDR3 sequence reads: CASSNRDSLNSPLHF. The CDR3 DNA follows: TGTGCCAGCAGCAATCGGGACAGCCTAAATTCACCCCTCCACTTT.

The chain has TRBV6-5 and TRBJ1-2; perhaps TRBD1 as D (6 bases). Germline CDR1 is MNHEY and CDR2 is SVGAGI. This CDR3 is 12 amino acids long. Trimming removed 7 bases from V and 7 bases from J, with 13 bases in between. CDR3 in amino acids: CASMSGESGYTF. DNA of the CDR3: TGTGCCAGCATGTCAGGGGAAAGTGGCTACACCTTC.

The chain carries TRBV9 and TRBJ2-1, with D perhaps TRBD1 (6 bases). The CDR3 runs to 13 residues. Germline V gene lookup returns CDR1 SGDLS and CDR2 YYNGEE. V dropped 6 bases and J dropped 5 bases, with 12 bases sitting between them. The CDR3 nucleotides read TGTGCCAGCACGCAAGACAGGAACAATGAGCAGTTCTTC. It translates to CASTQDRNNEQFF.

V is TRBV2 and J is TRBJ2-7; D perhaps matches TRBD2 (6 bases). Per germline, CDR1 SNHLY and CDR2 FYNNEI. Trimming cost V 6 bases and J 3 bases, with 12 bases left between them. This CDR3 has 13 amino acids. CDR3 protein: CASRYSGSYEQYF. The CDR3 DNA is TGTGCCAGCAGGTATTCCGGGAGCTACGAGCAGTACTTC.

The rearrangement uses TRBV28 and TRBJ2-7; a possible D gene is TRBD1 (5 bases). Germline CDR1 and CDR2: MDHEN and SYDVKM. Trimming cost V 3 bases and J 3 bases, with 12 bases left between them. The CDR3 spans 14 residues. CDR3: CASSLSGLSYEQYF. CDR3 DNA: TGTGCCAGCAGTTTGTCAGGGTTAAGCTACGAGCAGTACTTC.

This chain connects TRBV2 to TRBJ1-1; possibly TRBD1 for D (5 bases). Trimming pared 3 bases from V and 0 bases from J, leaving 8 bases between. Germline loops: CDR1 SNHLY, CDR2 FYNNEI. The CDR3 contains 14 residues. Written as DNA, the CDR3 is TGTGCCAGCAGTGATAGGGGCCTGAACACTGAAGCTTTCTTT. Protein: CASSDRGLNTEAFF.

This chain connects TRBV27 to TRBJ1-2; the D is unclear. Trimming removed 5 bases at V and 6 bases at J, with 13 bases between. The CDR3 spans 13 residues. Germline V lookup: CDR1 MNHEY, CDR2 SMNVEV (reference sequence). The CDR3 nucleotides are TGTGCCAGCAGTCGACGGCCGGCGGATGGCTACACCTTC. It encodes CASSRRPADGYTF.

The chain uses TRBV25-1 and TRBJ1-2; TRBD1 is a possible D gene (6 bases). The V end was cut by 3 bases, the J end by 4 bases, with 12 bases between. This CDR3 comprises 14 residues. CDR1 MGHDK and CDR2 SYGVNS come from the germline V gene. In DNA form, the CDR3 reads TGTGCCAGCAGTGACCGGGGACAATTCTATGGCTACACCTTC. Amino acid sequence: CASSDRGQFYGYTF.

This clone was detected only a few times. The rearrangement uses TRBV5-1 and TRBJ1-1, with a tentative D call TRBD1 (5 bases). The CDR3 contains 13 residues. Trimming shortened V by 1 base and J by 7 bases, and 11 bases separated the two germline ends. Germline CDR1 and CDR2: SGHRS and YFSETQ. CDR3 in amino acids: CASSLSGRGEAFF. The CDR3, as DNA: TGCGCCAGCAGCTTGTCAGGGAGGGGTGAAGCTTTCTTT.

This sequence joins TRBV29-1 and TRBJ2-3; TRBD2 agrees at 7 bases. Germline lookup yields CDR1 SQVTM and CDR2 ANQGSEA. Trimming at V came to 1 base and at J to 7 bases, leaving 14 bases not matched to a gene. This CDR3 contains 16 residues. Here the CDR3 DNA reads TGCAGCGTTGAAGGGTTGGCAGCGGGGAGCATGTATACGCAGTATTTT. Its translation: CSVEGLAAGSMYTQYF.

The CDR3 nucleotides are TGTGCCAGCTCCCACGAAACTAATCCTCTTGGAGAGACCCAGTACTTC. Its translation is CASSHETNPLGETQYF. The V call is TRBV18, the J call TRBJ2-5; D remains ambiguous. CDR1 KGHSH and CDR2 LQKENI come from the germline V gene. The V end was cut by 6 bases, the J end by 4 bases, with 21 bases between. CDR3 length: 16 amino acids.

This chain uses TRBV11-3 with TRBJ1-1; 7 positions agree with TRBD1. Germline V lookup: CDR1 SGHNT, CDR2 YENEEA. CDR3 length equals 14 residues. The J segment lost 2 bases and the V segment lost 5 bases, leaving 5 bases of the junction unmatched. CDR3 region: CASSLRGANTEAFF. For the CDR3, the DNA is TGTGCCAGCAGCCTCAGGGGGGCCAACACTGAAGCTTTCTTT.

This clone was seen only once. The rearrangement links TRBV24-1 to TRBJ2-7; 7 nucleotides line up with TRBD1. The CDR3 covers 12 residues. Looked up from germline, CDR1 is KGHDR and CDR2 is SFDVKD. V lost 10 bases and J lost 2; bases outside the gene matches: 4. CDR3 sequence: CATTGSPYEQYF. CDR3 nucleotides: TGTGCCACGACAGGGAGTCCCTACGAGCAGTACTTC.